This paragraph covers one TCR beta chain sequence. Its antigen is undetermined. Looked up from germline, CDR1 is SEHNR and CDR2 is FQNEAQ (reference sequence). The length of the CDR3 is 14 residues. Trimming removed 5 bases at V and 7 bases at J, with 18 bases between. Sequenced by immunoSEQ multiplex PCR; TCRdb stores in-frame clones only, minus some. In the table there are more than 15,000 clones, about four fifths of which are singletons. These data come from a study of T cell responses to AZD1222 COVID-19 vaccine. Study results and limitations: Only a handful of people who got AZD1222 tested seropositive at baseline.

The TCR comes from an adult who received the AZD1222 COVID-19 vaccine. This specimen consisted of peripheral blood, obtained 28 days after the second AZD1222 dose. The V and J genes are TRBV7-9 and TRBJ2-7, with a possible D match to TRBD1 (5 bases). DNA for the CDR3: TGTGCCAGCAGCCGCATTGGACAAGTCTCTGAGCAGTACTTC. Its protein is CASSRIGQVSEQYF.